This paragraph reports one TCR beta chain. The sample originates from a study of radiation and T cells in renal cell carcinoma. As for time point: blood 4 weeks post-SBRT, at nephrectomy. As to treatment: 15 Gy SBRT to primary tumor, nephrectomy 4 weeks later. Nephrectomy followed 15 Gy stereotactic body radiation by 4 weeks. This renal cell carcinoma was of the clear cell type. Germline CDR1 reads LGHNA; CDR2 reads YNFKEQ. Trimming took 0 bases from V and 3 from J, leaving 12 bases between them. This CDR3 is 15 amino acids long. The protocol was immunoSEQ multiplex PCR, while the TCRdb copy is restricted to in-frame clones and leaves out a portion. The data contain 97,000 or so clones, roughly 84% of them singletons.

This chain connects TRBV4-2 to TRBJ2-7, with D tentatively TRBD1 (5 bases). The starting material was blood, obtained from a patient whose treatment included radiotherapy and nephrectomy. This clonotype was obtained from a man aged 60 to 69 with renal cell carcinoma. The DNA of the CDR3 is TGTGCCAGCAGCCAAGACGGATCGCAGGGCTACGAGCAGTACTTC. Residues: CASSQDGSQGYEQYF.